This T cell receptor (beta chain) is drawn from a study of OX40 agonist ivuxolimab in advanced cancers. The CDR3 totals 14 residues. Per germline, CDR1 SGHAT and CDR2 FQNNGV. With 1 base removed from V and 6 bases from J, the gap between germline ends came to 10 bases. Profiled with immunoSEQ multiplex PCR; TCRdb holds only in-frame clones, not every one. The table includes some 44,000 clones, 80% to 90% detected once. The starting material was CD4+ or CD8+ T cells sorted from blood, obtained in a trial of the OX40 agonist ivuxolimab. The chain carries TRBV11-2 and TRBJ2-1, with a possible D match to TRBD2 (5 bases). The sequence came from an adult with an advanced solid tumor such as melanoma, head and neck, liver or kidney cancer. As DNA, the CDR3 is TGTGCCAGCAGCTTAGGAGGGCCCCCCAATGAGCAGTTCTTC. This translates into CASSLGGPPNEQFF.